The 29 T cell receptor beta chains below were found in one sample sequenced in a study of blood T cell repertoires in COVID-19. Only in-frame clones appear in the TCRdb table, and some are missing; sequencing was by immunoSEQ multiplex PCR. The repertoire holds 150,000 to 200,000 clones, with 81% as singletons. The specimen was peripheral blood. All receptors come from a human donor in a cohort sampled during active COVID-19.

The chain carries TRBV27 and TRBJ2-5, with D perhaps TRBD1 (5 bases). Germline CDR1 reads MNHEY; CDR2 reads SMNVEV (reference sequence). The CDR3 has 15 residues. Trimming stripped 2 bases from V and 5 bases from J, with 15 bases between. Here the CDR3 reads CASSLNPGLSETQYF. The CDR3 DNA sequence: TGTGCCAGCAGTTTAAACCCAGGGTTGAGCGAGACCCAGTACTTC.

The genes are TRBV9 and TRBJ1-6; D not certain. The CDR3 totals 14 residues. V lost 0 bases to trimming and J lost 8 bases, with 9 bases between them. The V gene's germline CDR1 is SGDLS and CDR2 YYNGEE. DNA of the CDR3: TGTGCCAGCAGCGTAGGGGGAGTGCATTCACCCCTCCACTTT. Protein product: CASSVGGVHSPLHF. The entire variable domain, with the rest obtained from reference TRBV9 and TRBJ1-6, is as follows: DSGVTQTPKHLITATGQRVTLRCSPRSGDLSVYWYQQSLDQGLQFLIQYYNGEERAKGNILERFSAQQFPDLHSELNLSSLELGDSALYFCASSVGGVHSPLHFGNGTRLTVT.

This chain uses TRBV11-3 with TRBJ2-7, with 7 nucleotides matching TRBD1. The germline gives CDR1 SGHNT, CDR2 YENEEA. The CDR3 is 16 residues long. V trimming: 6 bases; J trimming: 6 bases; junction bases outside the gene matches: 17. The CDR3 here is CASRPADRAEEFEQYF. The CDR3, as DNA: TGTGCCAGCAGGCCTGCCGACAGGGCTGAGGAGTTCGAGCAGTACTTC. Variable domain in full (rest from reference TRBV11-3 and TRBJ2-7): EAGVVQSPRYKIIEKKQPVAFWCNPISGHNTLYWYLQNLGQGPELLIRYENEEAVDDSQLPKDRFSAERLKGVDSTLKIQPAELGDSAVYLCASRPADRAEEFEQYFGPGTRLTVT.

The chain links TRBV14 to TRBJ1-6; D is possibly TRBD1 (6 bases). Trimming stripped 3 bases from V and 5 bases from J, with 20 bases between. CDR1 and CDR2 (germline): SGHDN, FVKESK. CDR3 length: 18 amino acids. CDR3 DNA sequence: TGTGCCAGCAGCCAGAACTCGGGGGGGGCGAGGAATAATTCACCCCTCCACTTT. It encodes CASSQNSGGARNNSPLHF.

The chain couples TRBV29-1 to TRBJ2-5, with 7 bases that match TRBD2. CDR3 length equals 15 residues. From germline, CDR1 is SQVTM and CDR2 ANQGSEA. The V and J ends lost 2 bases and 2 bases, in that order; junction bases with no gene match: 8. Here the CDR3 reads CSVEKVGRSQETQYF. The CDR3 DNA reads as TGCAGCGTTGAAAAGGTCGGGAGGTCTCAAGAGACCCAGTACTTC.

J is TRBJ2-1 and V is TRBV7-9; 8 bases align to TRBD1. This CDR3 region has 14 residues. The J segment lost 2 bases and the V segment lost 5 bases, leaving 2 bases of the junction unmatched. Germline assignment: CDR1 SEHNR and CDR2 FQNEAQ (reference sequence). For the CDR3, the DNA is TGTGCCAGCAGCCCGGGACAGGCCTACAATGAGCAGTTCTTC. Its translation is CASSPGQAYNEQFF.

V usage is TRBV5-5 and J usage is TRBJ2-1; possibly TRBD2 for D (5 bases). The CDR3 runs 17 residues. Germline loops: CDR1 SGHKS, CDR2 YYEKEE (reference sequence). V was shortened by 3 bases and J by 0 bases, with 16 bases between the two germline ends. CDR3 DNA sequence: TGTGCCAGCAGCTCCGAGATCCTAGCCTCCTCCTACAATGAGCAGTTCTTC. It is translated as CASSSEILASSYNEQFF.

V and J are TRBV7-2 and TRBJ2-7; TRBD1 might be the D (5 bases). Trimming left V 2 bases short and J 6 bases short, with 11 bases between. The V gene's germline CDR1 is SGHTA and CDR2 FQGNSA. The CDR3 loop spans 13 amino acids. In DNA form, the CDR3 reads TGTGCCAGCAGCTTAAGACAGACGTTCGAGCAGTACTTC. Encoded protein: CASSLRQTFEQYF. The entire variable domain, with the rest obtained from reference TRBV7-2 and TRBJ2-7, is as follows: GAGVSQSPSNKVTEKGKDVELRCDPISGHTALYWYRQSLGQGLEFLIYFQGNSAPDKSGLPSDRFSAERTGGSVSTLTIQRTQQEDSAVYLCASSLRQTFEQYFGPGTRLTVT.

This clone was observed a single time. The chain is built from TRBV7-6 and TRBJ2-7; the match to TRBD1 covers 8 bases. Trimming took 5 bases from V and 3 from J; bases not matched to a gene: 9. The CDR3 covers 15 residues. Germline V gene data show CDR1 as SGHVS and CDR2 as FNYEAQ. CDR3 residues: CASSRDTGGIYEQYF. The CDR3 bases are TGTGCCAGCAGCAGGGATACAGGGGGAATCTACGAGCAGTACTTC.

The sample holds one count of this clone. The J gene is TRBJ2-7, the V gene TRBV6-5; TRBD2 might be the D (6 bases). The CDR3 is made up of 13 amino acids. CDR1 and CDR2 from the germline V gene are MNHEY and SVGAGI. Trimming left V 2 bases short and J 5 bases short, with 10 bases between. The CDR3 DNA follows: TGTGCCAGCAGTTACAGCGGGCCCAACGAGCAGTACTTC. Its protein is CASSYSGPNEQYF.

The V call is TRBV19, the J call TRBJ2-3; 11 positions match TRBD1. J lost 3 bases, V lost 9 bases, and 2 bases had no gene match. Germline V gene data show CDR1 as LNHDA and CDR2 as SQIVND (reference sequence). This CDR3 has 13 residues. The CDR3 protein is CASRDRGTDTQYF. The CDR3, as DNA: TGTGCCAGCCGGGACAGGGGGACAGATACGCAGTATTTT.

CDR3 DNA sequence: TGCAGCGTTGTCGGGAGCTCCTACAATGAGCAGTTCTTC. Translated, it gives CSVVGSSYNEQFF. The chain recombines TRBV29-1 with TRBJ2-1, with D possibly being TRBD2 (6 bases). There are 13 residues in the CDR3. Between the trimmed V and J ends, which lost 4 bases and 0 bases, there was a span of 7 bases. Germline V CDR1 and CDR2: SQVTM, ANQGSEA.

The rearrangement links TRBV3-1 (or the pseudogene TRBV3-2) to TRBJ2-7; D not certain. The V gene's germline CDR1 is LGHDT and CDR2 YNNKEL (reference sequence). With 2 bases removed from V and 0 bases from J, the gap between germline ends came to 11 bases. The CDR3 has 15 residues. CDR3 region: CASSQYPRSSYEQYF. For the CDR3, the DNA is TGTGCCAGCAGCCAATATCCGCGGAGCTCCTACGAGCAGTACTTC.

The rearrangement joins TRBV5-1 to TRBJ2-7; TRBD2 agrees at 8 bases. The germline CDR1 and CDR2 sequences are SGHRS and YFSETQ. This CDR3 has 15 residues. With V trimmed by 6 bases and J by 4 bases, 12 bases remained unmatched. As DNA, the CDR3 is TGCGCCAGCATGGTCAGGAGCGGGGGTGTATACGAGCAGTACTTC. Its translation is CASMVRSGGVYEQYF. The whole variable domain, remainder taken from reference TRBV5-1 and TRBJ2-7, is KAGVTQTPRYLIKTRGQQVTLSCSPISGHRSVSWYQQTPGQGLQFLFEYFSETQRNKGNFPGRFSGRQFSNSRSEMNVSTLELGDSALYLCASMVRSGGVYEQYFGPGTRLTVT.

This clone was observed a single time. The rearrangement joins TRBV19 to TRBJ2-1; perhaps TRBD2 as D (6 bases). Germline lookup yields CDR1 LNHDA and CDR2 SQIVND (reference sequence). V shed 6 bases and J shed 10 bases, with 10 bases lying between them. This CDR3 region has 11 residues. The CDR3 loop is CASSRGTEQFF. The CDR3 DNA reads TGTGCCAGTAGCCGCGGGACGGAGCAGTTCTTC.

This sequence joins TRBV5-1 and TRBJ1-1; D gene uncertain. The germline V gene encodes CDR1 SGHRS and CDR2 YFSETQ. The CDR3 totals 13 residues. The V end lost 4 bases, the J end lost 1 base, and 8 bases lay between the germline ends. The CDR3 DNA reads as TGCGCCAGCAGCGAAACATCGAACACTGAAGCTTTCTTT. Translated: CASSETSNTEAFF.

The chain couples TRBV7-8 to TRBJ2-1; D might be TRBD2 (6 bases). The V gene's germline CDR1 is SGHVS and CDR2 FQNEAQ. Trimming pared 8 bases from V and 8 bases from J, leaving 10 bases between. The CDR3 length is 11 residues. DNA of the CDR3: TGTGCCAGCCGGGAGAACGATGAGCAGTTCTTC. Translated, it gives CASRENDEQFF.

This chain uses TRBV7-2 with TRBJ1-2; TRBD1 matches at 8 bases. The CDR3 is 13 amino acids. Germline CDR1 SGHTA, CDR2 FQGNSA. V dropped 6 bases and J dropped 8; count of bases not matched to a gene: 8. CDR3 nucleotide sequence: TGTGCCAGCAGAGCCAGGGGGCTAGAAGGCTACACCTTC. Translating gives CASRARGLEGYTF.

The V call is TRBV27, the J call TRBJ1-6; a weak D match, TRBD1 (6 bases). Germline loops: CDR1 MNHEY, CDR2 SMNVEV (reference sequence). CDR3 length: 15 residues. The germline V and J ends were trimmed by 2 bases and 5 bases, with 10 bases remaining between them. DNA of the CDR3: TGTGCCAGCAGTTTAGTTGGACAGAATAATTCACCCCTCCACTTT. Its protein is CASSLVGQNNSPLHF.

The V and J genes are TRBV4-1 and TRBJ2-7, with 12 bases identical to TRBD2. The germline CDR1 and CDR2 sequences are MGHRA and YSYEKL. Trimming cost V 4 bases and J 5 bases; bases outside gene matches: 6. This CDR3 contains 15 residues. CDR3 DNA: TGCGCCAGCAGCCCTCTCCGGACTAGCGGGGACGAGCAGTACTTC. It is translated as CASSPLRTSGDEQYF.

The chain is built from TRBV7-6 and TRBJ1-5; the D gene is possibly TRBD1 (6 bases). This CDR3 has 13 amino acids. CDR1 and CDR2 (germline): SGHVS, FNYEAQ. Trimming left V 1 base short and J 8 bases short, with 9 bases between. CDR3 DNA sequence: TGTGCCAGCAGCTTAGGGACAGATAAGCCCCAGCATTTT. It specifies CASSLGTDKPQHF.

The chain carries TRBV19 and TRBJ1-2; 7 bases fit TRBD1. Germline V gene lookup returns CDR1 LNHDA and CDR2 SQIVND (reference sequence). The CDR3 runs to 13 residues. V shed 5 bases and J 5 bases; nucleotides not matched to a gene: 5. This CDR3 reads CASSGQDLYGYTF. The CDR3 DNA reads as TGTGCCAGTAGTGGACAGGACCTATATGGCTACACCTTC.

The rearrangement links TRBV6-1 to TRBJ1-3; no definite D call. The germline gives CDR1 MNHNS, CDR2 SASEGT. The length of the CDR3 is 15 residues. Trimming shortened V by 1 base and J by 0 bases, and 7 bases separated the two germline ends. DNA for the CDR3: TGTGCCAGCAGTGAAGACGGGGTCTCTGGAAACACCATATATTTT. This sequence encodes CASSEDGVSGNTIYF.

This rearrangement joins TRBV6-4 to TRBJ1-6; TRBD1 matches at 9 bases. The CDR3 has 14 amino acids. Germline CDR1 is MRHNA and CDR2 is SNTAGT. After removal of 6 bases from V and 5 bases from J, the junction contained 2 bases not matched to a gene. The CDR3: CASRGQGDNSPLHF. The CDR3 DNA is TGTGCCAGCAGGGGACAGGGAGATAATTCACCCCTCCACTTT.

The gene calls are TRBV29-1 and TRBJ1-1; tentatively, D is TRBD1 (5 bases). Germline CDR1 and CDR2: SQVTM and ANQGSEA. Between the trimmed V and J ends, which lost 0 bases and 3 bases, there was a span of 14 bases. The CDR3 runs to 15 residues. This CDR3 reads CSVEDHWGGDTEAFF. For the CDR3, the DNA is TGCAGCGTTGAAGATCATTGGGGCGGTGACACTGAAGCTTTCTTT.

The chain recombines TRBV4-3 with TRBJ2-1; D is perhaps TRBD2 (7 bases). Deletions cut 0 bases from V and 8 bases from J, with 14 bases between. Per germline, CDR1 LGHNA and CDR2 YSLEER. CDR3 length: 15 residues. As DNA, the CDR3 is TGCGCCAGCAGCCAAGATCGGGGGGCGGCCCATGAGCAGTTCTTC. As protein: CASSQDRGAAHEQFF.

On this clone itself: Other DNA variants within this sample encode the same CDR3. The chain uses TRBV6-5 and TRBJ2-1; 11 bases agree with TRBD2. The CDR3 runs to 13 residues. Looked up from germline, CDR1 is MNHEY and CDR2 is SVGAGI. Unmatched junction bases numbered 0, after V lost 2 bases and J lost 9 bases. Here the CDR3 reads CASSYLAGGEQFF. As DNA, the CDR3 is TGTGCCAGCAGTTACCTAGCGGGAGGTGAGCAGTTCTTC.

The chain couples TRBV29-1 to TRBJ1-3; TRBD1 aligns across 7 bases. Losses at the gene ends were 2 bases for V and 0 bases for J; bases not matched to a gene: 7. The CDR3 is 16 residues long. Germline CDR1 reads SQVTM; CDR2 reads ANQGSEA. The CDR3 here is CSVERQGQDSGNTIYF. DNA of the CDR3: TGCAGCGTTGAACGACAGGGTCAGGACTCTGGAAACACCATATATTTT.

This chain joins TRBV2 and TRBJ2-7; the D gene is possibly TRBD1 (5 bases). This CDR3 is built from 15 residues. V was shortened by 6 bases and J by 4 bases, with 19 bases between the two germline ends. Germline CDR1 reads SNHLY; CDR2 reads FYNNEI. CDR3 region: CASSRDRTRQYEQYF. Written as DNA, the CDR3 is TGTGCCAGCAGCAGAGACCGGACACGACAGTACGAGCAGTACTTC.